This T cell receptor beta chain came from a study of T-cell memory formation after mild COVID-19. A remark on this clonotype: The target antigen is unknown.

Amplification by 5'RACE using constant-segment primers produced TCR alpha and TCR beta cDNA libraries that carried sample barcodes and UMIs. TCRdb reanalysed the 5' RACE reads using MiXCR and keeps one entry per CDR3 protein. Of over 500,000 distinct CDR3 sequences listed, roughly 17% are singletons. J lost 2 bases, V lost 4 bases, and 5 bases had no gene match. The CDR3 contains 16 residues. Per the germline V gene, CDR1 is KGHDR and CDR2 is SFDVKD. Study results and limitations: Second-wave clones that peaked on day 37 lacked confirmed SARS-CoV-2 specificity.

This TCR came from an adult woman who had mild COVID-19 (a few samples of this study predate the infection). Cell type and time point are not known. The chain links TRBV24-1 to TRBJ1-5, with TRBD1 identical over 9 bases. The sample comprised PBMCs or a T cell subset sorted from them (not recorded which). The CDR3: CATSEATGGRNQPQHF. As DNA, the CDR3 is TGTGCCACCAGTGAGGCGACAGGGGGGCGCAATCAGCCCCAGCATTTT.